Here is one T cell receptor (beta chain) with its context. What it recognizes is unknown. The sample originates from a study of blood T cells in healthy people across ages. Study-level information: When template switching was applied, about one barcoded beta molecule was captured per two T cells. Study-level points and caveats: The study found more naive CD4+ cells and higher diversity in long-lived than aged donors. Significant beta diversity loss was already apparent by age approximately 36, declining roughly linearly.

Primers used in a second PCR of roughly 7 to 12 cycles were a sample-barcoded 5' primer and a J-beta primer mix. Each CDR3 protein gets one entry after TCRdb re-called the 5' RACE reads with MiXCR. The data hold about 1.6 million distinct CDR3 sequences, with about 31% observed a single time. Germline CDR1 is SNHLY and CDR2 is FYNNEI. Germline trimming cut 1 base from V and 5 bases from J; bases unmatched to any gene: 3. This CDR3 spans 15 amino acids. This TCR came from a woman aged 25 to 39 in good health. The genes are TRBV2 and TRBJ1-2; 11 bases match TRBD1. Sequences were obtained from blood. The CDR3 region is CASSEGTGGAYGYTF. CDR3 DNA sequence: TGTGCCAGCAGTGAAGGGACAGGGGGCGCTTATGGCTACACCTTC.